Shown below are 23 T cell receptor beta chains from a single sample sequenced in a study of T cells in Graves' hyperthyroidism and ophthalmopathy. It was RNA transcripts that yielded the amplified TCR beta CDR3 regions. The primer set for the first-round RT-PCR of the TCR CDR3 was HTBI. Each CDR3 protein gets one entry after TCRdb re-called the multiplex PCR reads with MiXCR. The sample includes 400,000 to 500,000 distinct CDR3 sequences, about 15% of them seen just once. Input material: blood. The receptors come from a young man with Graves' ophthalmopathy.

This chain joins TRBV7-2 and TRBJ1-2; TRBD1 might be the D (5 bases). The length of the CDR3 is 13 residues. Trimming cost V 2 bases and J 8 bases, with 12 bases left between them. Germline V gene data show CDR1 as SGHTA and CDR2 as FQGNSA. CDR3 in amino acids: CASSLTGPGGYTF. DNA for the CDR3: TGTGCCAGCAGCTTAACGGGACCCGGAGGCTACACCTTC.

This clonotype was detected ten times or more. CDR3 nucleotides: TGTGCCAGCACCAAGGTGACACTTAATGAAAAACTGTTTTTT. This translates into CASTKVTLNEKLFF. V usage is TRBV2 and J usage is TRBJ1-4; D not resolved. Deletions cut 7 bases from V and 4 bases from J, with 13 bases between. Germline V gene sequence: CDR1 SNHLY, CDR2 FYNNEI. The CDR3 runs 14 residues.

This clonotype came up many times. The CDR3 spells CASSSWGDGELFF. The CDR3 DNA sequence: TGTGCCAGCAGTTCCTGGGGGGACGGGGAGCTGTTTTTT. The chain is built from TRBV6-2 or TRBV6-3 and TRBJ2-2; D perhaps matches TRBD2 (6 bases). This CDR3 has 13 residues. Deletions cut 4 bases from V and 7 bases from J, with 10 bases between. Germline CDR1 and CDR2: MNHEY and SVGEGT.

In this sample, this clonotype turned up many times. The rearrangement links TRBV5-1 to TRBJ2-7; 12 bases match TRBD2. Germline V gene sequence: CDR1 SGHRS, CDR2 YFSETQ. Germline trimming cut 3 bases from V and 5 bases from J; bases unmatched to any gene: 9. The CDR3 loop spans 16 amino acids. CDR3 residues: CASSSFLAGGRDEQYF. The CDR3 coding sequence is TGCGCCAGCAGCTCCTTCCTAGCGGGAGGGAGGGACGAGCAGTACTTC.

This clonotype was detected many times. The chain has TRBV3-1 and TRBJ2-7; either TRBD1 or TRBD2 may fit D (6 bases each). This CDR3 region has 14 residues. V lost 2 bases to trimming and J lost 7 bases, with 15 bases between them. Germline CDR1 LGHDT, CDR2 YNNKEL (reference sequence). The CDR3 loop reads CASSQLTGAGEQYF. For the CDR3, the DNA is TGTGCCAGCAGCCAATTAACGGGGGCCGGAGAGCAGTACTTC.

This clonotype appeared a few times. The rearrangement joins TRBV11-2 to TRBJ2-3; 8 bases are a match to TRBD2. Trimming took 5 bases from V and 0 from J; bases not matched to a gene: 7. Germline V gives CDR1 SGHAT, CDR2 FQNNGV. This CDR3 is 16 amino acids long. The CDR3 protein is CASSRGGWASTDTQYF. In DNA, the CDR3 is TGTGCCAGCAGCCGGGGGGGTTGGGCTAGCACAGATACGCAGTATTTT.

The DNA of the CDR3 is TGTGCCAGCAGCTTAGAGATTTTCGCTGAAGCTTTCTTT. Translating gives CASSLEIFAEAFF. J is TRBJ1-1 and V is TRBV7-8; no reliable D call. V was pared by 1 base and J by 6 bases, with 9 bases between. Germline CDR1 is SGHVS and CDR2 is FQNEAQ. The CDR3 has 13 residues.

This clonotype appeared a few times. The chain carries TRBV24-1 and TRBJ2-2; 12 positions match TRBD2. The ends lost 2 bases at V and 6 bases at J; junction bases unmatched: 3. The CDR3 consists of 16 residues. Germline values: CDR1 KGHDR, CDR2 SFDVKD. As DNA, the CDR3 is TGTGCCACCAGTGATTCCCTAGCGGGGGGGCCCGGGGAGCTGTTTTTT. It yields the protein CATSDSLAGGPGELFF.

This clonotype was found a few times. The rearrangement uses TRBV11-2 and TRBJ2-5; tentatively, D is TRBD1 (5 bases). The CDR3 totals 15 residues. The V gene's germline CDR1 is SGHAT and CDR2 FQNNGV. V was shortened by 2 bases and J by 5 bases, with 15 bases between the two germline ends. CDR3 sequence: CASSLWGQAGETQYF. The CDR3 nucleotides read TGTGCCAGCAGCTTATGGGGCCAGGCAGGGGAGACCCAGTACTTC.

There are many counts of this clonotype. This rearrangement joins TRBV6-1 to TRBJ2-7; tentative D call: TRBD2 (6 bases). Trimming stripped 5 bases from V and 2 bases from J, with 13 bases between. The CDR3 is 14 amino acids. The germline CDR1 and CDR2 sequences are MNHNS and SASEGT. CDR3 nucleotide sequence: TGTGCCAGCAGTTACGGCGGGGACGCCTACGAGCAGTACTTC. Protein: CASSYGGDAYEQYF.

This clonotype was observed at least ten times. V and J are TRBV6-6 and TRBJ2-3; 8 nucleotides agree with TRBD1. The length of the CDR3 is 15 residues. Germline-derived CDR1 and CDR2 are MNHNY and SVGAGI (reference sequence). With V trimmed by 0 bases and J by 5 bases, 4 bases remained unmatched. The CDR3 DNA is TGTGCCAGCAGTTACTCGGACAGGGCGGGAGATACGCAGTATTTT. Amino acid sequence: CASSYSDRAGDTQYF.

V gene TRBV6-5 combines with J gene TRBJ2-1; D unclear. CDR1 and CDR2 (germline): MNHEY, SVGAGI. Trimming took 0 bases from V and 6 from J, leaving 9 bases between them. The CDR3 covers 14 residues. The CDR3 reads CASSYSISGNEQFF. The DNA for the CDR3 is TGTGCCAGCAGTTACTCGATATCGGGCAATGAGCAGTTCTTC.

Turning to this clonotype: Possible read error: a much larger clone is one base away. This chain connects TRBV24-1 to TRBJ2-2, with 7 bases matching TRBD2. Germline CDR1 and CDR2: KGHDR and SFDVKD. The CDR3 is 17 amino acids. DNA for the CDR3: TGTGCCACCAGTGATTCCCGCCTAGCGGCGAACACCGGGGAGCCGTTTTTT. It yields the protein CATSDSRLAANTGEPFF.

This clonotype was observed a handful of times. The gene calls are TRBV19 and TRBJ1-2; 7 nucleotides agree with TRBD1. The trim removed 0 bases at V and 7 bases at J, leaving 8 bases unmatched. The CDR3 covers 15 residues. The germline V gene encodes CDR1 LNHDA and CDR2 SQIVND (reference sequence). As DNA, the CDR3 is TGTGCCAGTAGTATAGATCTATTTGCAGGGGGTGGCTACACCTTC. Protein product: CASSIDLFAGGGYTF.

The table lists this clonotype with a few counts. CDR3 sequence reads: CASSSYSLAGDGYTF. DNA for the CDR3: TGTGCCAGCAGTTCATACTCGTTGGCAGGGGATGGCTACACCTTC. The V gene is TRBV6-1, the J gene TRBJ1-2; D is perhaps TRBD1 (6 bases). V was shortened by 5 bases and J by 6 bases, with 19 bases between the two germline ends. The V gene's germline CDR1 is MNHNS and CDR2 SASEGT. This CDR3 is 15 amino acids long.

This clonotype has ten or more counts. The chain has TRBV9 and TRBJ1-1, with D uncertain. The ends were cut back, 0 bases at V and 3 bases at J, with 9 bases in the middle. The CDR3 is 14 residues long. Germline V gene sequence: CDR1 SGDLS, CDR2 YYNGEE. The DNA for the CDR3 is TGTGCCAGCAGCGTAGGTGCAAAAGACACTGAAGCTTTCTTT. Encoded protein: CASSVGAKDTEAFF.

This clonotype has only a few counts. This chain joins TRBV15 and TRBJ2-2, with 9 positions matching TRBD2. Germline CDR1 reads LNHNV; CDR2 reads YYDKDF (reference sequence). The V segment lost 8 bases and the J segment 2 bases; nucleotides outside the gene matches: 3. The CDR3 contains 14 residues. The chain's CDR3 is CATLAGLNTGELFF. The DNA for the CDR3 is TGTGCCACCCTAGCGGGGCTAAACACCGGGGAGCTGTTTTTT.

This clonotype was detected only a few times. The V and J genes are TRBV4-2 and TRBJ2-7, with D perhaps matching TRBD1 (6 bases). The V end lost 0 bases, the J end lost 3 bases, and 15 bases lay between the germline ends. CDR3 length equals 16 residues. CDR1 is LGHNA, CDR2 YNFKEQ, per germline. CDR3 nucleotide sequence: TGTGCCAGCAGCCAAGAGTGGGGACAATCCTACTACGAGCAGTACTTC. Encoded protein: CASSQEWGQSYYEQYF.

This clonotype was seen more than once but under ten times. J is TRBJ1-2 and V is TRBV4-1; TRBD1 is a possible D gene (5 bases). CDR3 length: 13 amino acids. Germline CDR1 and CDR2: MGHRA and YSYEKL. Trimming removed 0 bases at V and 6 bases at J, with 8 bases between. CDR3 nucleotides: TGCGCCAGCAGCCAAGATTCAGGGAATGGCTACACCTTC. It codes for CASSQDSGNGYTF.

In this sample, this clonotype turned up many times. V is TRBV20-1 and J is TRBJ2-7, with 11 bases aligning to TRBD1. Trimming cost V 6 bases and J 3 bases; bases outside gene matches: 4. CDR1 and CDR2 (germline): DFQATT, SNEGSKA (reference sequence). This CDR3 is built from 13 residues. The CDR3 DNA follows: TGCAGTGCCGTCGGGACAGGGGGCTACGAGCAGTACTTC. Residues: CSAVGTGGYEQYF.

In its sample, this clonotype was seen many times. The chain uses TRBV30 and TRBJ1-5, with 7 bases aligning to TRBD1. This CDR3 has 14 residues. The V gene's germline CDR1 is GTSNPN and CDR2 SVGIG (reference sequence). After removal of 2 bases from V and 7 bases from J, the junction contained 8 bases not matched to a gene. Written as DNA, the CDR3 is TGTGCCTGGAGTCCCGGAGGGGGCGGACAGCCCCAGCATTTT. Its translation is CAWSPGGGGQPQHF.

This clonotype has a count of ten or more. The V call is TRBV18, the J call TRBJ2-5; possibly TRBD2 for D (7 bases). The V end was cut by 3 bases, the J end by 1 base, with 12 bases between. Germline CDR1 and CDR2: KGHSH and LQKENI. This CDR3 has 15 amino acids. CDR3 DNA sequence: TGTGCCAGCTCACCGGGAGGGGGACCCCAAGAGACCCAGTACTTC. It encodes CASSPGGGPQETQYF.

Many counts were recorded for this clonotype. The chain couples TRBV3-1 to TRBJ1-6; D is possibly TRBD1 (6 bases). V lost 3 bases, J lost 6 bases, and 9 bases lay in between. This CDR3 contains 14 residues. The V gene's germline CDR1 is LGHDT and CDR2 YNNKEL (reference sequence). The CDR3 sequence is CASSQRTVNSPLHF. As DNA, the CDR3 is TGTGCCAGCAGCCAGAGGACAGTTAATTCACCCCTCCACTTT.